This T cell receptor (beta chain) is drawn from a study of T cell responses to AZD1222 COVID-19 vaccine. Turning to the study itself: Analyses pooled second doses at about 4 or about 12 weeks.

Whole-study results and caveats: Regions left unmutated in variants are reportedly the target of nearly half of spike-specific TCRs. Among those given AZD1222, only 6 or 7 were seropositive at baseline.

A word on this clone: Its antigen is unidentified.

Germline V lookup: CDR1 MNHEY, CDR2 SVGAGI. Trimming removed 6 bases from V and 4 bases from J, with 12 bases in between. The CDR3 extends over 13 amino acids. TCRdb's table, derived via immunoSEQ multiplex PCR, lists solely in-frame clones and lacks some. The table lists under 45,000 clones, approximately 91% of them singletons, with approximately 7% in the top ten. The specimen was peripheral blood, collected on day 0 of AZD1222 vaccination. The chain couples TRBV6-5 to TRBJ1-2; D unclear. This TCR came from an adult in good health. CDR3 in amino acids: CASSIQGFYGYTF. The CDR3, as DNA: TGTGCCAGCAGCATACAAGGCTTCTATGGCTACACCTTC.